This T cell receptor (beta chain) was identified in a study of cytomegalovirus exposure and HLA in healthy donors. The PCR used 60 Vbeta and 13 Jbeta primers. Sequencing was performed with immunoSEQ multiplex PCR; in TCRdb, only in-frame clones are kept and a portion is missing. The table shows roughly 100,000 clones, with around 75% occurring only once. This clone was observed a handful of times. In germline, CDR1 is MDHEN, CDR2 SYDVKM. This CDR3 has 18 residues. V shed 4 bases and J 4 bases; nucleotides not matched to a gene: 16. The receptor was isolated from a man aged 40-49 years in good health and CMV-seronegative. J is TRBJ2-3 and V is TRBV28; 8 bases are a match to TRBD1. Sequenced: PBMCs. CDR3 sequence (DNA): TGTGCCAGCAGTTCTGTCGACTTGGACAGGGCCTCTGCAGATACGCAGTATTTT. Encoded protein: CASSSVDLDRASADTQYF.